This TCR beta chain was recorded in a study of PD-L1 blockade in urothelial cancer. The overall study: Researchers found blood samples held a median of around 140,000 T cells.

Sequencing used immunoSEQ multiplex PCR; TCRdb keeps in-frame clones, though not all of them. The sample carries under 55,000 clones, roughly 80% recorded once. Stated time point: pretreatment peripheral blood. This TCR derives from a man aged 70-80 years with urothelial cancer. The material sequenced was PBMCs, taken around atezolizumab (anti-PD-L1) treatment.

As DNA, the CDR3 is TGTGCCAGCAGCCAGGACAGGGGTGGGACTGAAGCTTTCTTT. This sequence encodes CASSQDRGGTEAFF. This sequence joins TRBV7-8 and TRBJ1-1; TRBD1 aligns across 9 bases. Germline V lookup: CDR1 SGHVS, CDR2 FQNEAQ. Losses at the gene ends were 5 bases for V and 5 bases for J; bases not matched to a gene: 6. The length of the CDR3 is 14 residues.